The 10 T cell receptor beta chains reported below all come from one sample, sequenced in a study of blood T cell repertoires in COVID-19. Generated by immunoSEQ multiplex PCR, the TCRdb table keeps only in-frame clones and is missing some. This table has some 240,000 clones, roughly 76% appearing once. The sequencing sample was made of peripheral blood. These receptors were collected from a woman older than 75 with COVID-19, enrolled during active disease.

The sample holds a few counts of this clone. The rearrangement links TRBV18 to TRBJ1-1, with 7 bases that match TRBD1. V shed 5 bases, J shed 2 bases, and the junction held 2 bases outside the gene matches. This CDR3 spans 13 amino acids. Germline V CDR1 and CDR2: KGHSH, LQKENI. CDR3 in amino acids: CASSDRENTEAFF. The CDR3 coding sequence is TGTGCCAGCTCAGACAGGGAAAACACTGAAGCTTTCTTT.

CDR3 region: CASRLPQGNHEKLFF. The DNA of the CDR3 is TGTGCCAGCAGACTGCCACAGGGTAATCATGAAAAACTGTTTTTT. The chain employs TRBV28 and TRBJ1-4; D might be TRBD1 (6 bases). The germline CDR1 and CDR2 sequences are MDHEN and SYDVKM. The CDR3 consists of 15 residues. Trimming shortened V by 6 bases and J by 6 bases, and 17 bases separated the two germline ends.

The chain is built from TRBV19 and TRBJ2-1; D remains ambiguous. The length of the CDR3 is 11 residues. The ends were cut back, 4 bases at V and 9 bases at J, with 7 bases in the middle. CDR1 and CDR2 from the germline V gene are LNHDA and SQIVND (reference sequence). The CDR3 DNA follows: TGTGCCAGTAGTAGCGAAGTTGAGCAGTTCTTC. Translation gives CASSSEVEQFF.

This chain joins TRBV7-2 and TRBJ2-7, with TRBD1 matching over 9 bases. Germline-derived CDR1 and CDR2 are SGHTA and FQGNSA. The CDR3 is made up of 16 amino acids. After removal of 2 bases from V and 5 bases from J, the junction contained 10 bases not matched to a gene. Written as DNA, the CDR3 is TGTGCCAGCAGCTTAAGGGGACAGGGAGGATTTGACGAGCAGTACTTC. Translating it yields CASSLRGQGGFDEQYF.

This clone has just a few counts. V usage is TRBV5-4 and J usage is TRBJ2-7; perhaps TRBD2 as D (6 bases). This CDR3 is built from 14 residues. Per germline, CDR1 SGHNT and CDR2 YYREEE (reference sequence). Trimming removed 2 bases from V and 5 bases from J, with 14 bases in between. DNA of the CDR3: TGTGCCAGCAGCTTACCGGGGGTATGGGACGAGCAGTACTTC. This codes for CASSLPGVWDEQYF.

The chain carries TRBV25-1 and TRBJ1-2; 7 positions match TRBD1. Germline lookup yields CDR1 MGHDK and CDR2 SYGVNS. The CDR3 totals 15 residues. The junction had 8 bases not matched to a gene; V was cut back by 2 bases and J by 5 bases. The CDR3 is CASSEPGQNLYGYTF. CDR3 nucleotide sequence: TGTGCCAGCAGTGAACCGGGACAGAACCTTTATGGCTACACCTTC.

The chain is built from TRBV19 and TRBJ1-1, with a weak D call TRBD1 (5 bases). V was cut by 6 bases and J by 4 bases, with 21 bases left in between. Germline assignment: CDR1 LNHDA and CDR2 SQIVND (reference sequence). The length of the CDR3 is 16 residues. CDR3 sequence: CASRSSGEGFGTEAFF. The CDR3 nucleotides read TGTGCCAGTAGGTCAAGTGGGGAGGGGTTTGGCACTGAAGCTTTCTTT.

CDR3 sequence reads: CASSLDWGEGYF. CDR3 bases: TGTGCCAGCAGCTTGGACTGGGGAGAGGGGTACTTC. This chain links TRBV7-9 with TRBJ2-7; TRBD2 is a possible D gene (5 bases). The V gene's germline CDR1 is SEHNR and CDR2 FQNEAQ (reference sequence). This CDR3 has 12 residues. The germline V and J ends were trimmed by 3 bases and 12 bases, with 15 bases remaining between them.

The rearrangement uses TRBV18 and TRBJ2-2; D gene unclear. The CDR3 contains 14 residues. Trimming removed 3 bases from V and 0 bases from J, with 5 bases in between. Germline CDR1 is KGHSH and CDR2 is LQKENI. The CDR3 sequence: CASSPSANTGELFF. CDR3 coding DNA: TGTGCCAGCTCACCCTCTGCGAACACCGGGGAGCTGTTTTTT.

This chain links TRBV5-1 with TRBJ2-1; 12 positions agree with TRBD2. In germline, CDR1 is SGHRS, CDR2 YFSETQ. V shed 4 bases and J 6 bases; nucleotides not matched to a gene: 5. The CDR3 spans 15 residues. Here the CDR3 DNA reads TGCGCCAGCAGCCTTGGACTAGCGGGGACCAATGAGCAGTTCTTC. It codes for CASSLGLAGTNEQFF.